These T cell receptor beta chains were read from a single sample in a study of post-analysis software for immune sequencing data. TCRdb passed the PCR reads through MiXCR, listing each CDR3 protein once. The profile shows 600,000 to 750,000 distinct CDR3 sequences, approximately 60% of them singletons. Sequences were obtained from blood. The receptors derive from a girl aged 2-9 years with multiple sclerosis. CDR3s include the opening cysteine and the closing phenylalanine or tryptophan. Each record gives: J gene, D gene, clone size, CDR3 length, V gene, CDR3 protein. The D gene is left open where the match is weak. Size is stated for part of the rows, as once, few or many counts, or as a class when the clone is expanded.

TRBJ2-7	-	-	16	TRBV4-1	CASSQTETGISYEQYF
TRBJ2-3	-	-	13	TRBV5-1	CASSLDVIDTQYF
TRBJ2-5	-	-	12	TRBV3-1	CASSQAGETQYF
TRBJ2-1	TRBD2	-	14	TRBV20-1	CSAPLAGGLGEQFF
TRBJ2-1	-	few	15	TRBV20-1	CSARDGGQGIDEQFF
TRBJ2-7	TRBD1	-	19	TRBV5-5	CASSALTGTGKEPNYEQYF
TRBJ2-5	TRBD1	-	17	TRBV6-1	CASSPGTGVELAETQYF
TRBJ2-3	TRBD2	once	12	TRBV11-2	CASNAGGNTQYF
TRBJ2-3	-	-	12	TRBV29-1	CSVGKLADTQYF
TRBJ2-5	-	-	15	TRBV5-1	CASSPQGAHQETQYF
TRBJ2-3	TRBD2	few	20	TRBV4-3	CASSQGTSGGAQTSTDTQYF
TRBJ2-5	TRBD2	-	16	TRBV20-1	CSVDRSSGGKKETQYF
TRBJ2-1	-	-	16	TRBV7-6	CASSSSVSLLYNEQFF
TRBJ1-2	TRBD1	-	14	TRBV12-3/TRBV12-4	CASSFTGENYGYTF
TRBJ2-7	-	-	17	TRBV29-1	CSVVATGRTLDDYEQYF
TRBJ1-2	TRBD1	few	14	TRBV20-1	CSARYAGQNYGYTF
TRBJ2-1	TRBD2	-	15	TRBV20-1	CSAATGTSGSLEQFF
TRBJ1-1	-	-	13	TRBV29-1	CSVEDGLNTEAFF
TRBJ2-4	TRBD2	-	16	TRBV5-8	CASSFWAGAAAGEQYF
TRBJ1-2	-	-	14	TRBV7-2	CASSASTVNYGYTF
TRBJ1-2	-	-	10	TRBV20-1	CSARPDGYTF
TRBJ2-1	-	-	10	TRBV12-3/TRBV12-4	CASRLNEQFF
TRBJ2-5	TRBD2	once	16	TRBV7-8	CASSSAGLAGEETQYF
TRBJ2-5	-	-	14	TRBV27	CASSFYGPTSEQYF
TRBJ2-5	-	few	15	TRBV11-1	CASSPLGDPQETQYF
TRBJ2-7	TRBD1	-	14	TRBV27	CASSTRQGAEEQYF
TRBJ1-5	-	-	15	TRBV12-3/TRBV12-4	CASSLNRDSNQPQHF
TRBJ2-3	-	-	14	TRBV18	CASSPPSPEDTQYF
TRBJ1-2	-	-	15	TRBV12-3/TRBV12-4	CASSFLGNLGYGYTF
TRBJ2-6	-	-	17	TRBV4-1	CASSQEGLASGANVLTF
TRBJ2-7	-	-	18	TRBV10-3	CAISDSPGLTLGGYEQYF
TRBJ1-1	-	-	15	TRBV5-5	CASSLDPAGNTEAFF
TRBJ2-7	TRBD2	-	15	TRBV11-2	CASSSGTSVSYEQYF
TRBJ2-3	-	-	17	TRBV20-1	CSAGRIGGGPDEDTQYF
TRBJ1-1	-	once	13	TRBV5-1	CASSFRVRTEAFF
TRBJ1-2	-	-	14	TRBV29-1	CSVRSTGQNYGYTF
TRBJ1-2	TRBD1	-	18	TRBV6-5	CASSFSYLTGGGPDGYTF
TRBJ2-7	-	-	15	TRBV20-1	CSADLPGHSFYEQYF
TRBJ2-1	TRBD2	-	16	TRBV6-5	CASSGSPGTSHLPRFF
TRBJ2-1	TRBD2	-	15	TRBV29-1	CSVDRRASGISEQFF
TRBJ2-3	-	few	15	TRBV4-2	CASSPRQVLTDTQYF
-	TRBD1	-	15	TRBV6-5	CASKSRTGVIYEQYF
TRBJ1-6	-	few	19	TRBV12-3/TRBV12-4	CASSFSWEPDSSYNSPLHF
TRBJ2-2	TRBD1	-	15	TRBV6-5	CASSSNRGSTGELFF
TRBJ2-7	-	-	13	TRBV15	CATSSIGGLGQYF